The rows below give T cell receptor beta chains drawn from one sample of a study of T cell changes during pregnancy in multiple sclerosis. Assay: immunoSEQ multiplex PCR; the TCRdb copy retains only in-frame clones and omits some. The data contain tens of thousands of clones, over 75% of them singletons. The sequencing here drew on CD8+ T cells from peripheral blood mononuclear cells, taken before pregnancy. These TCRs come from a female donor with multiple sclerosis, enrolled in a pregnancy study. Each CDR3 is given with its conserved first and last residue. The order of the fields is CDR3 DNA, CDR3 protein, D gene, clone size, V gene, J gene. A D gene is named only where the DNA matches it firmly. A row's size may be missing; if present it is once, few, many or a size class.

DNA: TGTGCCAGCAGTGAGGACAGAAGCTCCTACGAGCAGTACTTC; CDR3: CASSEDRSSYEQYF; D: NA; size: once; V: TRBV2; J: TRBJ2-7
DNA: TGTGCCAGCAGCCCGGGACAGGGCCTTTCGACTAACTATGGCTACACCTTC; CDR3: CASSPGQGLSTNYGYTF; D: TRBD1; size: NA; V: TRBV5-4; J: TRBJ1-2
DNA: TGTGCCAGCAGCGCGGTATCCTACGAGCAGTACTTC; CDR3: CASSAVSYEQYF; D: NA; size: NA; V: TRBV7-2; J: TRBJ2-7
DNA: TGTGCCAGCAGCGTAGCTAGTCGGGACTACGAGCAGTACTTC; CDR3: CASSVASRDYEQYF; D: NA; size: NA; V: TRBV9; J: TRBJ2-7
DNA: TGTGCCAGCAGTGGGGACATGGGGGATTCACCCCTCCACTTT; CDR3: CASSGDMGDSPLHF; D: NA; size: NA; V: TRBV27; J: TRBJ1-6
DNA: TGTGCCAGCAGTGAAGCCGATCTACCGGGACAGAGTGCAGAGACCCAGTACTTC; CDR3: CASSEADLPGQSAETQYF; D: TRBD1; size: NA; V: TRBV2; J: TRBJ2-5
DNA: TGTGCCAGCAGTGGGACAGACTCTGGAAACACCATATATTTT; CDR3: CASSGTDSGNTIYF; D: NA; size: NA; V: TRBV2; J: TRBJ1-3
DNA: TGTGCCAGTAGTGTCGACGGAGACGCGCCGGGGGAGACCCAGTACTTC; CDR3: CASSVDGDAPGETQYF; D: NA; size: NA; V: TRBV19; J: TRBJ2-5
DNA: TGTGCCAGCAGCGATCCGGGTATCCAGTACTTC; CDR3: CASSDPGIQYF; D: NA; size: NA; V: TRBV2; J: TRBJ2-5
DNA: TGTGCCTGGAGTGTCGGTGGTCACAGTGAGCAGTTCTTC; CDR3: CAWSVGGHSEQFF; D: NA; size: once; V: TRBV30; J: TRBJ2-1
DNA: TGTGCCAGCAGCTTATCCTTACATTTCTTTGGCTACACCTTC; CDR3: CASSLSLHFFGYTF; D: NA; size: NA; V: TRBV11-2; J: TRBJ1-2
DNA: TGCGCCAGCAGCCCCTATGCGGAAGACTCTTGGTATGGCTACACCTTC; CDR3: CASSPYAEDSWYGYTF; D: NA; size: NA; V: TRBV5-1; J: TRBJ1-2
DNA: TGTGCCAGCAGCGTAGGGGGCTCTGGAAACACCATATATTTT; CDR3: CASSVGGSGNTIYF; D: NA; size: NA; V: TRBV5-4; J: TRBJ1-3
DNA: TGTGCCAGCAGCCCCGGGGGTTCTGAAGCTTTCTTT; CDR3: CASSPGGSEAFF; D: NA; size: NA; V: TRBV9; J: TRBJ1-1
DNA: TGTGCCAGCAGCCCCGGCGGAGAAGGAGACGAGCAGTACTTC; CDR3: CASSPGGEGDEQYF; D: NA; size: NA; V: TRBV6-5; J: TRBJ2-7
DNA: TGCGCCAGCAGCCAATTCGGGGGGGCTCAAGAGACCCAGTACTTC; CDR3: CASSQFGGAQETQYF; D: TRBD2; size: NA; V: TRBV4-1; J: TRBJ2-5
DNA: TGTGCCAGCAGCCGCAATCGGGGAGGGGCGAAGGACACTGAAGCTTTCTTT; CDR3: CASSRNRGGAKDTEAFF; D: NA; size: NA; V: TRBV9; J: TRBJ1-1
DNA: TGTGCCAGCAGCCAAGACGTGGGGGGCGAGCAGTACTTC; CDR3: CASSQDVGGEQYF; D: NA; size: NA; V: TRBV4-2; J: TRBJ2-7
DNA: TGTGCCAGCAGCTTAACGGACAGTCACCAGCCCCAGCATTTT; CDR3: CASSLTDSHQPQHF; D: NA; size: few; V: TRBV7-9; J: TRBJ1-5
DNA: TGTGCCAGCAGCCACGGCCCACCCGGGGCCTACGAGCAGTACTTC; CDR3: CASSHGPPGAYEQYF; D: NA; size: NA; V: TRBV14; J: TRBJ2-7
DNA: TGTGCCAGCAGACTAGCGGGGGGAGTAGGAGAGACCCAGTACTTC; CDR3: CASRLAGGVGETQYF; D: TRBD2; size: NA; V: TRBV25-1; J: TRBJ2-5
DNA: TGTGCCAGCCGGGGGGCGTCTGGCGAGCAGTACTTC; CDR3: CASRGASGEQYF; D: NA; size: NA; V: TRBV27; J: TRBJ2-7
DNA: TGTGCCAGCGGCGCTCCAGACAGGGTGGGAGAGCAGTACTTC; CDR3: CASGAPDRVGEQYF; D: TRBD1; size: NA; V: TRBV6-1; J: TRBJ2-7
DNA: TGCGCCAGCAGCTTGGGAGACAGGGCCCTCTACAATGAGCAGTTCTTC; CDR3: CASSLGDRALYNEQFF; D: TRBD1; size: NA; V: TRBV5-1; J: TRBJ2-1
DNA: TGTGCCAGCAGTTACCACAACGTGATGGCTGAAGCTTTCTTT; CDR3: CASSYHNVMAEAFF; D: NA; size: NA; V: TRBV6-6; J: TRBJ1-1
DNA: TGTGCCAGCAGTCCATTTCGGTCCGATTCACCCCTCCACTTT; CDR3: CASSPFRSDSPLHF; D: NA; size: few; V: TRBV27; J: TRBJ1-6
DNA: TGTGCCATCAGTGACGACGCCGGGGGGATTGATTACAATGAGCAGTTCTTC; CDR3: CAISDDAGGIDYNEQFF; D: TRBD2; size: NA; V: TRBV10-3; J: TRBJ2-1
DNA: TGTGCCAGCAGTTTATCTAAGGGGTTTGTACTGGAGACCCAGTACTTC; CDR3: CASSLSKGFVLETQYF; D: NA; size: few; V: TRBV27; J: TRBJ2-5
DNA: TGTGCCAGCAGCTTAGGGGTCGCGGGGAACTACGAGCAGTACTTC; CDR3: CASSLGVAGNYEQYF; D: NA; size: NA; V: TRBV7-9; J: TRBJ2-7